The 8 T cell receptor beta chains in this list originate from one sample, sequenced in a study of OX40 agonist ivuxolimab in advanced cancers. The protocol was immunoSEQ multiplex PCR, while the TCRdb copy is restricted to in-frame clones and leaves out a portion. The profile shows more than 85,000 clones, around nine tenths of them singletons. The sample consisted of CD4+ or CD8+ T cells sorted from blood, taken in a trial of the OX40 agonist ivuxolimab. Receptors were obtained from an adult with an advanced solid tumor such as melanoma, head and neck, liver or kidney cancer.

CDR3 nucleotide sequence: TGTGCCATCAGTGACAACGCAGATACGCAGTATTTT. Its protein is CAISDNADTQYF. The chain links TRBV10-3 to TRBJ2-3; D not resolved. The ends were cut back, 3 bases at V and 4 bases at J, with 5 bases in the middle. The CDR3 spans 12 residues. Germline values: CDR1 ENHRY, CDR2 SYGVKD.

Here the CDR3 DNA reads TGTGCCACCAGCAGAGTTCTGACAGGGGAGAATCAGCCCCAGCATTTT. Protein product: CATSRVLTGENQPQHF. This chain uses TRBV15 with TRBJ1-5; 8 bases are shared with TRBD1. The CDR3 is 16 amino acids. Germline values: CDR1 LNHNV, CDR2 YYDKDF (reference sequence). Trimming cost V 1 base and J 4 bases; bases outside gene matches: 6.

The genes are TRBV14 and TRBJ1-1; TRBD1 might be the D (5 bases). The ends were cut back, 5 bases at V and 7 bases at J, with 14 bases in the middle. Per the germline V gene, CDR1 is SGHDN and CDR2 is FVKESK. This CDR3 contains 13 residues. The CDR3 coding sequence is TGTGCCAGCAGCTCCCACGGCGGGGGTGAAGCTTTCTTT. Protein product: CASSSHGGGEAFF. Together with reference TRBV14 and TRBJ1-1, the CDR3 gives the full variable domain: EAGVTQFPSHSVIEKGQTVTLRCDPISGHDNLYWYRRVMGKEIKFLLHFVKESKQDESGMPNNRFLAERTGGTYSTLKVQPAELEDSGVYFCASSSHGGGEAFFGQGTRLTVV.

The count of this clone is one. The V and J genes are TRBV7-2 and TRBJ1-1; D may be TRBD1 (5 bases). The CDR3 length is 13 residues. CDR1 SGHTA and CDR2 FQGNSA come from the germline V gene. V was cut by 4 bases and J by 4 bases, with 10 bases left in between. The CDR3 DNA is TGTGCCAGCAGCTCCTCCAGGGTCACTGAAGCTTTCTTT. The encoded protein is CASSSSRVTEAFF.

J is TRBJ1-2 and V is TRBV29-1; D gene unclear. The CDR3 is 12 residues long. V lost 3 bases, J lost 1 base, and 6 bases lay in between. Germline lookup yields CDR1 SQVTM and CDR2 ANQGSEA. The CDR3 bases are TGCAGCGTTGACTCTCGTAACTATGGCTACACCTTC. Amino acids: CSVDSRNYGYTF.

The rearrangement links TRBV7-9 to TRBJ1-1; D is perhaps TRBD1 (6 bases). Germline CDR1 is SEHNR and CDR2 is FQNEAQ (reference sequence). V dropped 5 bases and J dropped 4 bases, with 14 bases sitting between them. The CDR3 contains 14 residues. This CDR3 is CASSPSGGGTEAFF. CDR3 coding DNA: TGTGCCAGCAGCCCGTCCGGGGGCGGCACTGAAGCTTTCTTT. Variable domain in full (rest from reference TRBV7-9 and TRBJ1-1): DTGVSQNPRHKITKRGQNVTFRCDPISEHNRLYWYRQTLGQGPEFLTYFQNEAQLEKSRLLSDRFSAERPKGSFSTLEIQRTEQGDSAMYLCASSPSGGGTEAFFGQGTRLTVV.

The chain carries TRBV10-1 and TRBJ2-6; no firm D call. Trimming shortened V by 3 bases and J by 4 bases, and 7 bases separated the two germline ends. CDR1 and CDR2 (germline): WNHNN, SYGVQD (reference sequence). This CDR3 is built from 14 residues. This chain's CDR3 is CASSDTTGANVLTF. The CDR3 nucleotides read TGCGCCAGCAGTGATACAACCGGGGCCAACGTCCTGACTTTC.

The rearrangement links TRBV6-1 to TRBJ1-5; D might be TRBD1 (5 bases). CDR1 MNHNS and CDR2 SASEGT come from the germline V gene. This CDR3 contains 14 residues. The V gene lost 4 bases and the J gene lost 4 bases, with 11 bases spanning the gap. This chain's CDR3 is CASSVRQWNQPQHF. The CDR3 coding sequence is TGTGCCAGCAGTGTCAGACAGTGGAATCAGCCCCAGCATTTT.